This passage covers 24 T cell receptor beta chains from one sample sequenced in a study of CD8 T cells in ankylosing spondylitis. TCRdb re-derived calls from the 5' RACE reads in MiXCR, one entry per CDR3 protein. Altogether 30,000 to 45,000 distinct CDR3 sequences are present, about 15% being singletons, with the ten largest covering about 45%. The sample was blood. These receptors were taken from a male donor with ankylosing spondylitis or in good health (not recorded which).

V is TRBV3-1 and J is TRBJ2-3, with D possibly matching TRBD2 (6 bases). Germline V gene lookup returns CDR1 LGHDT and CDR2 YNNKEL (reference sequence). CDR3 length: 14 residues. The V end was cut by 4 bases, the J end by 3 bases, with 11 bases between. CDR3 in DNA: TGTGCCAGCAGCCGAACTAGCAGAACAGATACGCAGTATTTT. It yields the protein CASSRTSRTDTQYF.

This clonotype was picked up many times. J is TRBJ2-3 and V is TRBV29-1; D is possibly TRBD1 (5 bases). This CDR3 has 15 residues. Germline assignment: CDR1 SQVTM and CDR2 ANQGSEA. Deletions cut 7 bases from V and 1 base from J, with 18 bases between. CDR3 sequence reads: CSAPGPQGGTDTQYF. CDR3 DNA: TGCAGCGCCCCGGGCCCTCAGGGCGGCACAGATACGCAGTATTTT.

The rearrangement joins TRBV29-1 to TRBJ2-1; D remains unclear. V lost 6 bases, J lost 9 bases, and 15 bases lay in between. CDR3 size: 12 residues. Germline-derived CDR1 and CDR2 are SQVTM and ANQGSEA. The CDR3 region has the DNA TGCAGCGTGCGAATAACAGAATTTGAGCAGTTCTTC. This codes for CSVRITEFEQFF.

The chain uses TRBV7-6 and TRBJ2-1; D unresolved. Trimming removed 3 bases at V and 7 bases at J, with 16 bases between. The V gene's germline CDR1 is SGHVS and CDR2 FNYEAQ. This CDR3 is 15 amino acids long. DNA of the CDR3: TGTGCCAGCAGCTTTAGCACTAAATATTTGAATGAGCAGTTCTTC. Amino acid sequence: CASSFSTKYLNEQFF.

This clonotype showed up many times. The genes are TRBV7-2 and TRBJ1-2, with D possibly being TRBD1 (6 bases). CDR3 length: 13 residues. Germline V lookup: CDR1 SGHTA, CDR2 FQGNSA. The ends were cut back, 5 bases at V and 2 bases at J, with 9 bases in the middle. The CDR3 is CASSHTGNYGYTF. The CDR3, as DNA: TGTGCCAGCAGCCATACAGGGAACTATGGCTACACCTTC.

The rearrangement uses TRBV27 and TRBJ2-7, with D uncertain. Germline CDR1 reads MNHEY; CDR2 reads SMNVEV (reference sequence). This CDR3 contains 12 residues. Trimming shortened V by 4 bases and J by 0 bases, and 4 bases separated the two germline ends. DNA of the CDR3: TGTGCCAGCAGTTCCGCCTCCTACGAGCAGTACTTC. Translation: CASSSASYEQYF.

This clonotype has only a few counts. The chain joins TRBV7-6 to TRBJ2-7; maybe TRBD2 (5 bases). The CDR3 is made up of 14 amino acids. Germline values: CDR1 SGHVS, CDR2 FNYEAQ. The ends were cut back, 5 bases at V and 2 bases at J, with 13 bases in the middle. CDR3 sequence reads: CASSQAIATYEQYF. CDR3 nucleotides: TGTGCCAGCAGCCAGGCGATAGCGACCTACGAGCAGTACTTC.

This chain connects TRBV29-1 to TRBJ1-1; tentative D call: TRBD1 (6 bases). This CDR3 is 14 amino acids long. The V gene lost 6 bases and the J gene lost 1 base, with 15 bases spanning the gap. The germline V gene has CDR1 SQVTM and CDR2 ANQGSEA. CDR3 residues: CSVVGGRGNTEAFF. The CDR3, as DNA: TGCAGCGTAGTCGGTGGCAGGGGGAACACTGAAGCTTTCTTT.

The CDR3 bases are TGTGCCAGCAGGGCTCTAGAAAATGAGCAGTTCTTC. It is translated as CASRALENEQFF. The J gene is TRBJ2-1, the V gene TRBV11-2; D uncertain. This CDR3 contains 12 residues. The V end was cut by 6 bases, the J end by 7 bases, with 10 bases between. Looked up from germline, CDR1 is SGHAT and CDR2 is FQNNGV.

The chain joins TRBV3-1 to TRBJ2-5; D is perhaps TRBD2 (7 bases). Germline V gives CDR1 LGHDT, CDR2 YNNKEL (reference sequence). The CDR3 sequence is 15 residues long. V lost 4 bases and J 7 bases, leaving 19 bases between the germline ends. CDR3 in DNA: TGTGCCAGCAGCCCCCAAACGGGGGGCGCTGGGACCCAGTACTTC. It codes for CASSPQTGGAGTQYF.

CDR3 DNA sequence: TGCGCCAGCAGCCAAGGCGTACAAGAGACCCAGTACTTC. Encoded protein: CASSQGVQETQYF. V usage is TRBV4-3 and J usage is TRBJ2-5; D not certain. V shed 1 base and J shed 2 bases, with 5 bases lying between them. The CDR3 length is 13 residues. Germline assignment: CDR1 LGHNA and CDR2 YSLEER.

The chain joins TRBV12-3 or TRBV12-4 to TRBJ2-3; no definite D call. The CDR3 spans 14 residues. The ends were cut back, 4 bases at V and 2 bases at J, with 10 bases in the middle. The CDR3 sequence: CASSYLGDTDTQYF. DNA for the CDR3: TGTGCCAGCAGTTATCTCGGAGACACAGATACGCAGTATTTT.

This clonotype was picked up a small number of times. V and J are TRBV27 and TRBJ2-1, with 9 bases fitting TRBD1. The V segment lost 6 bases and the J segment 5 bases; nucleotides outside the gene matches: 14. This CDR3 comprises 17 residues. CDR1 is MNHEY and CDR2 is SMNVEV in the germline V gene (reference sequence). The CDR3 region has the DNA TGTGCCAGCAGCCAAATCCCCACAGGGGGCTCGAACAATGAGCAGTTCTTC. It codes for CASSQIPTGGSNNEQFF.

V usage is TRBV20-1 and J usage is TRBJ2-3, with a tentative D call TRBD1 (5 bases). The CDR3 totals 14 residues. Germline V gives CDR1 DFQATT, CDR2 SNEGSKA (reference sequence). Deletions cut 0 bases from V and 2 bases from J, with 9 bases between. The CDR3 spells CSAREPGFTDTQYF. DNA of the CDR3: TGCAGTGCTAGAGAACCAGGGTTCACAGATACGCAGTATTTT.

This clonotype was picked up a small number of times. V and J are TRBV7-2 and TRBJ2-3; possible D gene TRBD2, 7 bases. Trimming removed 5 bases at V and 2 bases at J, with 11 bases between. The CDR3 sequence is 14 residues long. The germline CDR1 and CDR2 sequences are SGHTA and FQGNSA. CDR3 nucleotides: TGTGCCAGCAGCCCGGGGGGCCACACAGATACGCAGTATTTT. It is translated as CASSPGGHTDTQYF.

The gene calls are TRBV4-3 and TRBJ2-2, with TRBD1 matching over 7 bases. This CDR3 spans 18 amino acids. Trimming removed 1 base from V and 3 bases from J; junction bases left unmatched: 11. Germline V CDR1 and CDR2: LGHNA, YSLEER. The chain's CDR3 is CASSQVPVGTGDTGELFF. CDR3 bases: TGCGCCAGCAGCCAAGTTCCAGTGGGCACAGGGGACACCGGGGAGCTGTTTTTT.

Ten or more counts support this clonotype. The CDR3 region is CSVSGGETYNEQFF. DNA of the CDR3: TGCAGCGTCTCCGGGGGGGAGACCTACAATGAGCAGTTCTTC. The chain combines TRBV29-1 with TRBJ2-1, with 8 bases aligning to TRBD2. Germline CDR1 reads SQVTM; CDR2 reads ANQGSEA. V was pared by 6 bases and J by 2 bases, with 6 bases of the junction left unmatched. This CDR3 has 14 amino acids.

This chain connects TRBV5-1 to TRBJ2-4; 9 positions agree with TRBD2. Germline V gene sequence: CDR1 SGHRS, CDR2 YFSETQ. The CDR3 extends over 15 amino acids. The junction had 5 bases not matched to a gene; V was cut back by 3 bases and J by 4 bases. The CDR3 region has the DNA TGCGCCAGCAGCTCCGGTAGCGGGGGTAAAAACATTCAGTACTTC. Translated, it gives CASSSGSGGKNIQYF.

This clonotype came up a few times. V and J are TRBV6-6 and TRBJ2-1; a weak D match, TRBD2 (6 bases). This CDR3 contains 13 residues. The germline V gene has CDR1 MNHNY and CDR2 SVGAGI (reference sequence). Trimming stripped 5 bases from V and 10 bases from J, with 15 bases between. The chain's CDR3 is CASSPRPGSEQFF. Here the CDR3 DNA reads TGTGCCAGCAGTCCTCGCCCCGGGAGCGAGCAGTTCTTC.

This chain connects TRBV28 to TRBJ1-5, with D possibly matching TRBD1 (6 bases). Trimming took 3 bases from V and 5 from J, leaving 11 bases between them. This CDR3 has 14 residues. From germline, CDR1 is MDHEN and CDR2 SYDVKM. The CDR3 loop reads CASSLPGEHQPQHF. The CDR3 coding sequence is TGTGCCAGCAGTTTGCCAGGGGAGCATCAGCCCCAGCATTTT.

This clonotype showed up just a few times. The V and J genes are TRBV12-3 or TRBV12-4 and TRBJ2-1; TRBD2 matches 7 bases. CDR3 length: 14 residues. The V segment lost 1 base and the J segment 7 bases; nucleotides outside the gene matches: 4. The CDR3 loop is CASSLVREKNEQFF. The CDR3 nucleotides read TGTGCCAGCAGTTTAGTGCGGGAGAAGAATGAGCAGTTCTTC.

The J gene is TRBJ1-5, the V gene TRBV20-1; D is unresolved. The CDR3 covers 13 residues. The V gene lost 3 bases and the J gene lost 0 bases, with 6 bases spanning the gap. Germline V gene sequence: CDR1 DFQATT, CDR2 SNEGSKA (reference sequence). Here the CDR3 reads CSARQDSNQPQHF. The CDR3 DNA follows: TGCAGTGCTAGGCAGGATAGCAATCAGCCCCAGCATTTT.

This clonotype has only a few counts. The CDR3 protein is CSVARGGLGNYEQYF. The CDR3 bases are TGCAGCGTTGCACGGGGAGGACTAGGTAACTACGAGCAGTACTTC. V and J are TRBV29-1 and TRBJ2-7, with TRBD2 identical over 7 bases. CDR3 length: 15 residues. CDR1 is SQVTM, CDR2 ANQGSEA, per germline. V gave up 4 bases and J gave up 3 bases; unmatched junction bases: 12.

In its sample, this clonotype was seen a few times. The genes are TRBV7-2 and TRBJ2-2; D remains ambiguous. V was pared by 7 bases and J by 0 bases, with 9 bases between. The germline CDR1 and CDR2 sequences are SGHTA and FQGNSA. The CDR3 loop spans 14 amino acids. The CDR3 coding sequence is TGTGCCAGCAAAAATTTAGCGAACACCGGGGAGCTGTTTTTT. It translates to CASKNLANTGELFF.